A single sample is the source of the 12 T cell receptor beta chains below, sequenced in a study of shared clonotypes between healthy human individuals (dated by TCRdb to the early 2020s). Library prep was done by the immunoSEQ multiplex PCR assay. The immuneACCESS repertoire file appears here via TCRdb, limited to in-frame rearrangements. These files lack a portion of the clones; in checked studies, under half of the deficit traces to unresolved V genes, and the cause of the others is not known. The sample has roughly 1.5 million clones on record, 95% to 99% of them singletons. The top ten constitute about 0.45% of the sample. Sequencing used naive CD4+ T cells sorted from blood. The cell subset or site label for this specimen denotes: CD45RA+ positively selected. These receptors came from a man aged 25 to 40 in good health.

V usage is TRBV7-9 and J usage is TRBJ2-5; D uncertain. The CDR3 is made up of 13 amino acids. Trimming pared 5 bases from V and 4 bases from J, leaving 11 bases between. Germline values: CDR1 SEHNR, CDR2 FQNEAQ (reference sequence). This CDR3 reads CASSPRWAETQYF. The CDR3 coding sequence is TGTGCCAGCAGCCCACGTTGGGCAGAGACCCAGTACTTC.

The V call is TRBV2, the J call TRBJ2-7; the D gene could be TRBD1 or TRBD2 (5 bases each). This CDR3 region has 15 residues. CDR1 and CDR2 (germline): SNHLY, FYNNEI. Trimming removed 6 bases from V and 5 bases from J, with 20 bases in between. The CDR3 DNA follows: TGTGCCAGCAGGAAGCACCTCAGGGAGCCCAACGAGCAGTACTTC. Its translation is CASRKHLREPNEQYF.

This sequence joins TRBV28 and TRBJ2-7; 7 bases line up with TRBD1. The CDR3 totals 14 residues. The germline V gene has CDR1 MDHEN and CDR2 SYDVKM. The junction had 10 bases not matched to a gene; V was cut back by 5 bases and J by 6 bases. CDR3 residues: CASSQQGTPAEQYF. In nucleotides, the CDR3 is TGTGCCAGCAGTCAACAGGGGACCCCAGCCGAGCAGTACTTC.

The V gene is TRBV27, the J gene TRBJ2-7; D remains ambiguous. This CDR3 spans 13 amino acids. V dropped 6 bases and J dropped 4 bases, with 13 bases sitting between them. Germline loops: CDR1 MNHEY, CDR2 SMNVEV (reference sequence). The CDR3 here is CASSVLLGYEQYF. Written as DNA, the CDR3 is TGTGCCAGCAGCGTATTACTCGGATACGAGCAGTACTTC.

The chain recombines TRBV9 with TRBJ1-2, with a possible D match to TRBD1 (5 bases). This CDR3 contains 19 residues. V lost 0 bases, J lost 0 bases, and 21 bases lay in between. In germline, CDR1 is SGDLS, CDR2 YYNGEE. The CDR3 sequence is CASSVATYIGDRANYGYTF. The CDR3 bases are TGTGCCAGCAGCGTAGCTACCTACATAGGGGATAGAGCTAACTATGGCTACACCTTC.

The V gene is TRBV5-1, the J gene TRBJ2-5, with 7 bases lining up with TRBD1. V lost 2 bases to trimming and J lost 4 bases; unmatched junction nucleotides: 5. Germline lookup yields CDR1 SGHRS and CDR2 YFSETQ. The CDR3 length is 14 residues. The CDR3 nucleotides read TGCGCCAGCAGCTTTGGGACAGTCGGAGAGACCCAGTACTTC. Its translation: CASSFGTVGETQYF.

The chain links TRBV7-2 to TRBJ2-7; weak D call: TRBD1 (6 bases). Germline V gene lookup returns CDR1 SGHTA and CDR2 FQGNSA. Trimming left V 5 bases short and J 7 bases short, with 27 bases between. The CDR3 runs 17 residues. CDR3 DNA: TGTGCCAGCAGCACCCCCCGGGACGGAGCCATACAGGGAGAGCAGTACTTC. This codes for CASSTPRDGAIQGEQYF.

The rearrangement uses TRBV11-2 and TRBJ1-2, with D hard to call. The germline V and J ends were trimmed by 5 bases and 2 bases, with 21 bases remaining between them. The V gene's germline CDR1 is SGHAT and CDR2 FQNNGV. The CDR3 spans 17 residues. CDR3 sequence reads: CASSPRPGAFFNYGYTF. CDR3 DNA sequence: TGTGCCAGCAGCCCCCGGCCAGGAGCCTTTTTCAACTATGGCTACACCTTC.

The rearrangement joins TRBV5-1 to TRBJ2-1; D possibly corresponds to TRBD1 (5 bases). The germline gives CDR1 SGHRS, CDR2 YFSETQ. The CDR3 is 15 amino acids. V dropped 4 bases and J dropped 4 bases, with 15 bases sitting between them. CDR3 DNA: TGCGCCAGCAGCACCGGATTACAGGTTTACAATGAGCAGTTCTTC. Its protein is CASSTGLQVYNEQFF.

The V and J genes are TRBV19 and TRBJ2-7; TRBD1 aligns across 10 bases. The CDR3 is made up of 15 amino acids. Trimming at V came to 4 bases and at J to 5 bases, leaving 8 bases not matched to a gene. Germline CDR1 reads LNHDA; CDR2 reads SQIVND (reference sequence). DNA of the CDR3: TGTGCCAGTAGTACGTCCGGGACAGGGGTCCACGAGCAGTACTTC. It is translated as CASSTSGTGVHEQYF.

The chain employs TRBV2 and TRBJ2-1; 11 nucleotides line up with TRBD2. Losses at the gene ends were 6 bases for V and 6 bases for J; bases not matched to a gene: 4. Germline V gene data show CDR1 as SNHLY and CDR2 as FYNNEI. This CDR3 has 14 amino acids. CDR3 amino acids: CASSTSGSGNEQFF. Written as DNA, the CDR3 is TGTGCCAGCAGCACTAGCGGGAGTGGCAATGAGCAGTTCTTC.

The rearrangement uses TRBV5-5 and TRBJ1-5; no clear D gene. Between the trimmed V and J ends, which lost 2 bases and 2 bases, there was a span of 11 bases. This CDR3 is 15 amino acids long. CDR1 is SGHKS and CDR2 is YYEKEE in the germline V gene (reference sequence). The DNA of the CDR3 is TGTGCCAGCAGCTTAGACGGGTTCGGCAATCAGCCCCAGCATTTT. It encodes CASSLDGFGNQPQHF.